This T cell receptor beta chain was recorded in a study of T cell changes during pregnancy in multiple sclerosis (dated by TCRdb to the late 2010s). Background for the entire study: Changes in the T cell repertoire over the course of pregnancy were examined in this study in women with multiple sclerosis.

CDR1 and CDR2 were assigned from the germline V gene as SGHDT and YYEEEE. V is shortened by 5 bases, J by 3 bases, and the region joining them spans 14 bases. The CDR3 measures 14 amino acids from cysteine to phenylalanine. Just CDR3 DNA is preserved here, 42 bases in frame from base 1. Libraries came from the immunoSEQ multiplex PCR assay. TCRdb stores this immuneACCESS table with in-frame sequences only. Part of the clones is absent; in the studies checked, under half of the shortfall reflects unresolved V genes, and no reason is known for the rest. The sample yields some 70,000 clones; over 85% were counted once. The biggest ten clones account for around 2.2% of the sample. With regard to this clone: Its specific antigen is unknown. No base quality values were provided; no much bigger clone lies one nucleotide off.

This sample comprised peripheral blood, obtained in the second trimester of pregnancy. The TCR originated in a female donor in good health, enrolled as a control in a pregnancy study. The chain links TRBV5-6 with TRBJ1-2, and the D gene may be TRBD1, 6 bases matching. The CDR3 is CASSKGQLDYGYTF. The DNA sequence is TGTGCCAGCAGTAAGGGACAACTAGACTATGGCTACACCTTC.